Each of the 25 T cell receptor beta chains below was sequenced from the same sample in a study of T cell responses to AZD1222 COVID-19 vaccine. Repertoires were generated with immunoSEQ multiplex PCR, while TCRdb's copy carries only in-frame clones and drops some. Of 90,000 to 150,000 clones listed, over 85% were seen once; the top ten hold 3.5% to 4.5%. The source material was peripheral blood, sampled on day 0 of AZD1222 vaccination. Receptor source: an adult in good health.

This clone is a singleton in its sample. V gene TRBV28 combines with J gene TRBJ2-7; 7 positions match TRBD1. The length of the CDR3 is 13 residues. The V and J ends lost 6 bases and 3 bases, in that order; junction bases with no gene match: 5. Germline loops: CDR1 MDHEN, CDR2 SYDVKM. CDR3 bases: TGTGCCAGCAGCCTGAGACAGGGCTACGAGCAGTACTTC. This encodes CASSLRQGYEQYF. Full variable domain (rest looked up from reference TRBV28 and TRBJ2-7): DVKVTQSSRYLVKRTGEKVFLECVQDMDHENMFWYRQDPGLGLRLIYFSYDVKMKEKGDIPEGYSVSREKKERFSLILESASTNQTSMYLCASSLRQGYEQYFGPGTRLTVT.

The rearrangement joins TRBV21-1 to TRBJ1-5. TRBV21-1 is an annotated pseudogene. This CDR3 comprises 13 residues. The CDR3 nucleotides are TGTGCCAGCAGCAAGACCCCTCGTTGGGCCCAGCATTTT. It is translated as CASSKTPRWAQHF.

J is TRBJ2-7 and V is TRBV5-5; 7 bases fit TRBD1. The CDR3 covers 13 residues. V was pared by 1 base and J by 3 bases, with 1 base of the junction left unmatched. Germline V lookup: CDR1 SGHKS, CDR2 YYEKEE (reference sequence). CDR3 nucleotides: TGTGCCAGCAGCTTGTCAGGGGGCTACGAGCAGTACTTC. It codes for CASSLSGGYEQYF.

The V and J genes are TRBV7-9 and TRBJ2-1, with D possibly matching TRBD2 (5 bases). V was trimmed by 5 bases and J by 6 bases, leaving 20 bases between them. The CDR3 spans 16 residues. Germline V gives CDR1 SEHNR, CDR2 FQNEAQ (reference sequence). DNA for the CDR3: TGTGCCAGCAGCCCCCCTGGCACTAGTAGCCGCAATGAGCAGTTCTTC. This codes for CASSPPGTSSRNEQFF.

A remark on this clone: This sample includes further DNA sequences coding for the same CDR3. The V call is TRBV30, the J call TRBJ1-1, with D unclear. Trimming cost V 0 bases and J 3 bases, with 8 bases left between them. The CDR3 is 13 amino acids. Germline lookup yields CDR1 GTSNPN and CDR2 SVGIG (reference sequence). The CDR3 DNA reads TGTGCCTGGAGTGTATTGGGCGACACTGAAGCTTTCTTT. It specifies CAWSVLGDTEAFF.

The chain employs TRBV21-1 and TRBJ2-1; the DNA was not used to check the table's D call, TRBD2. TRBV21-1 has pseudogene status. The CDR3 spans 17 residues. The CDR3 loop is CAIPEYSGRAFWNEQFF. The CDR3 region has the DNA TGTGCCATCCCGGAGTATAGCGGGAGGGCCTTCTGGAATGAGCAGTTCTTC.

The CDR3 DNA reads TGTGCCAGCAGCTTAACTAGCGGGGGACCTGGCACAGATACGCAGTATTTT. Residues: CASSLTSGGPGTDTQYF. This chain joins TRBV7-2 and TRBJ2-3; 11 nucleotides line up with TRBD2. This CDR3 is 17 amino acids long. CDR1 and CDR2 from the germline V gene are SGHTA and FQGNSA. J gave up 1 base and V 2 bases, and 5 bases lay outside the gene matches.

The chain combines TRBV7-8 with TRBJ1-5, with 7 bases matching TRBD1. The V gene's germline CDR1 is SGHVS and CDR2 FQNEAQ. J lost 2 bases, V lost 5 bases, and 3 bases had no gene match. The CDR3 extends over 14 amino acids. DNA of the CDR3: TGTGCCAGCAGCCCGGGACAGCGCAATCAGCCCCAGCATTTT. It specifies CASSPGQRNQPQHF.

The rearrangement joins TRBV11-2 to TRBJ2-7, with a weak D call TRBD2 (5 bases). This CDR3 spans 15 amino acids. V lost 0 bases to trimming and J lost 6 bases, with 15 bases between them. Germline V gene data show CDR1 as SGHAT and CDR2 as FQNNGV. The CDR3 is CASSLDDYRSGEQYF. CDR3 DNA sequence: TGTGCCAGCAGCTTAGATGACTATAGATCCGGCGAGCAGTACTTC.

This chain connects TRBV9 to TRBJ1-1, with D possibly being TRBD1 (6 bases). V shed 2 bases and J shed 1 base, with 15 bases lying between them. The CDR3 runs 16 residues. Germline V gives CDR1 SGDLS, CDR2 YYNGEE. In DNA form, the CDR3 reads TGTGCCAGCAGCGTCCTCAGGGGCGCCCCGAACACTGAAGCTTTCTTT. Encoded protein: CASSVLRGAPNTEAFF.

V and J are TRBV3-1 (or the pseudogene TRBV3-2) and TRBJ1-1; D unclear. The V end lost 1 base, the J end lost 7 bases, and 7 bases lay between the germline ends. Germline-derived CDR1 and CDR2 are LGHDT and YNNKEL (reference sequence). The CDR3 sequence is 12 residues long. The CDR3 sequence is CASSQVVGEAFF. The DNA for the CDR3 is TGTGCCAGCAGCCAAGTGGTGGGTGAAGCTTTCTTT.

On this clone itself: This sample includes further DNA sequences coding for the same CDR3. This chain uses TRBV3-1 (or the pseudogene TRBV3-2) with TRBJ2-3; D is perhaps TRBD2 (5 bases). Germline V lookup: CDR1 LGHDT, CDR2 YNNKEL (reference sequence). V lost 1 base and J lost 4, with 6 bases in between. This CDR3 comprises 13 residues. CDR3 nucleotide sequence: TGTGCCAGCAGCCAAGTGGGAGCAGATACGCAGTATTTT. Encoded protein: CASSQVGADTQYF.

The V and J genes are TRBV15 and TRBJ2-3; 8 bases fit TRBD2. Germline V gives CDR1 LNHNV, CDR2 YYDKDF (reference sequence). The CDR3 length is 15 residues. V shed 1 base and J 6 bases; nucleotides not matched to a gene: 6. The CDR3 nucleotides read TGTGCCACCAGCAGAGTGGGCGGGGGGATGGATACGCAGTATTTT. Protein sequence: CATSRVGGGMDTQYF.

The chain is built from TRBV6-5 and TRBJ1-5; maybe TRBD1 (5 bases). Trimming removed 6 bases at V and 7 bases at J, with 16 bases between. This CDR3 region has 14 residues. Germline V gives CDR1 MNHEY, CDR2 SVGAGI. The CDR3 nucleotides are TGTGCCAGCAGCGTCGCTAGGGGACGGCAGCCCCAGCATTTT. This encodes CASSVARGRQPQHF.

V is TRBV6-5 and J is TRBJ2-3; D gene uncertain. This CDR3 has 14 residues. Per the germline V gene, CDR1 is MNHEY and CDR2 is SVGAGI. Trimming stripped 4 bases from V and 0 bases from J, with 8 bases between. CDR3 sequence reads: CASSSRTSTDTQYF. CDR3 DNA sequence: TGTGCCAGCAGTTCACGAACTAGCACAGATACGCAGTATTTT.

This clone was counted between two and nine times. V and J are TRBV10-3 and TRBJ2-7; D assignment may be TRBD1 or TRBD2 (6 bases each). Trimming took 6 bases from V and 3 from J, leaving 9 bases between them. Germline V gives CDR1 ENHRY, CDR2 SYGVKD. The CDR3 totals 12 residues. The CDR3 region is CAIRQGGYEQYF. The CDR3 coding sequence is TGTGCCATCAGACAGGGAGGCTACGAGCAGTACTTC.

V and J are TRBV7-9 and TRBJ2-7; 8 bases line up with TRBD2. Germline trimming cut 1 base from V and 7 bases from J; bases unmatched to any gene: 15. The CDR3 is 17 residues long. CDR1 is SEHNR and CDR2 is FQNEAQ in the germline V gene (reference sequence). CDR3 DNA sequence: TGTGCCAGCAGCTTAGGCGGGGGGAGGGGACTCCCTCAGGAGCAGTACTTC. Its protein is CASSLGGGRGLPQEQYF.

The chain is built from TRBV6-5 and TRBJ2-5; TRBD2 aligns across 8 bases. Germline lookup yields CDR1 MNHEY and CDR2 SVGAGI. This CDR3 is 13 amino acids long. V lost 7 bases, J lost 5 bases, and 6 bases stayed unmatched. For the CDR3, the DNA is TGTGCCAGCATGCGGGGGGCTTGGGAGACCCAGTACTTC. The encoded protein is CASMRGAWETQYF.

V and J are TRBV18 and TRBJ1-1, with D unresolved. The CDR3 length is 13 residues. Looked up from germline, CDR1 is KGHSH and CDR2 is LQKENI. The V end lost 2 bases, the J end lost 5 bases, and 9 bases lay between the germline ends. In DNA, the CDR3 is TGTGCCAGCTCACCAGGTGCGTGGACTGAAGCTTTCTTT. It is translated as CASSPGAWTEAFF.

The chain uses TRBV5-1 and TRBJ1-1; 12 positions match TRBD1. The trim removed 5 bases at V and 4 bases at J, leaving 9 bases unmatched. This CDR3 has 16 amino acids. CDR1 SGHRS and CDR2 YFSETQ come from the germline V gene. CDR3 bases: TGCGCCAGCAGACCGGGACAGGGGGCGGTCTCCACTGAAGCTTTCTTT. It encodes CASRPGQGAVSTEAFF.

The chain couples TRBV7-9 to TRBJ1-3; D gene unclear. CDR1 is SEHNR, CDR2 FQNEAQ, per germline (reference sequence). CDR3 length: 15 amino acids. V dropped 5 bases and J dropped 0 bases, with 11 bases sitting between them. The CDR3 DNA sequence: TGTGCCAGCAGCAGCGTACGGCACTCTGGAAACACCATATATTTT. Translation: CASSSVRHSGNTIYF.

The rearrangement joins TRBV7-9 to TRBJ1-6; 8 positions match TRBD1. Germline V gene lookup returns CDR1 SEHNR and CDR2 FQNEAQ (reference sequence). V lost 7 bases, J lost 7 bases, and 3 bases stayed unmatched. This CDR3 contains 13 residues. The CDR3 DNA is TGTGCCAGCACCCAGGGGGCGAATTCACCCCTCCACTTT. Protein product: CASTQGANSPLHF.

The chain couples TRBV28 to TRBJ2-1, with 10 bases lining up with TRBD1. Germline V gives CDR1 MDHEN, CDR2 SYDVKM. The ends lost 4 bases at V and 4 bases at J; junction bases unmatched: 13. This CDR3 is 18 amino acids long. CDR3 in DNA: TGTGCCAGCAGTTCGCCGGCGCAGACAGGGGGCAGGTACAATGAGCAGTTCTTC. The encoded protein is CASSSPAQTGGRYNEQFF.

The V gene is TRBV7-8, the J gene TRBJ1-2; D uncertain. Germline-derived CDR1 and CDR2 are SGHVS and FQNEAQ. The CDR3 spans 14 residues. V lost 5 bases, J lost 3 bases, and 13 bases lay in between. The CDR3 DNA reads TGTGCCAGCAGCCCCCGGCTCCCCGACTATGGCTACACCTTC. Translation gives CASSPRLPDYGYTF.

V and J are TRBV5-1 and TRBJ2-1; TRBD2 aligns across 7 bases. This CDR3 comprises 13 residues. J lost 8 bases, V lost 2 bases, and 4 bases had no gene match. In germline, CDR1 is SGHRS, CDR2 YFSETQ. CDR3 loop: CASSLAGTDEQFF. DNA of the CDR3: TGCGCCAGCAGCTTAGCGGGGACGGATGAGCAGTTCTTC. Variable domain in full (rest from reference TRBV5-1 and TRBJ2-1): KAGVTQTPRYLIKTRGQQVTLSCSPISGHRSVSWYQQTPGQGLQFLFEYFSETQRNKGNFPGRFSGRQFSNSRSEMNVSTLELGDSALYLCASSLAGTDEQFFGPGTRLTVL.